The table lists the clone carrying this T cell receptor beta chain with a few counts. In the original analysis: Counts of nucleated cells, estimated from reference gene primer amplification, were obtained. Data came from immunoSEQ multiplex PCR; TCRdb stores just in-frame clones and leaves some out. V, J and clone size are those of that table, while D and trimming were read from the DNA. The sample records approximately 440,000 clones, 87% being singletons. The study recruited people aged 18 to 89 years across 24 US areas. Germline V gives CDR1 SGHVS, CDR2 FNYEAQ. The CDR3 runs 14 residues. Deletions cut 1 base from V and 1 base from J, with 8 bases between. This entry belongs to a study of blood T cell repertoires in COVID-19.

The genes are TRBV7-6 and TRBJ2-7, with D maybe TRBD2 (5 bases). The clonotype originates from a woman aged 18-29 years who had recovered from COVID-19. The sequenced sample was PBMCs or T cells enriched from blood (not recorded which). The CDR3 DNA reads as TGTGCCAGCAGCTTAGACGGGATTTCCTACGAGCAGTACTTC. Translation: CASSLDGISYEQYF. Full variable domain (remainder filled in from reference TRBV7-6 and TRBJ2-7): GAGVSQSPRYKVTKRGQDVALRCDPISGHVSLYWYRQALGQGPEFLTYFNYEAQQDKSGLPNDRFSAERPEGSISTLTIQRTEQRDSAMYRCASSLDGISYEQYFGPGTRLTVT.